These 32 T cell receptor beta chains were all obtained from the same sample, sequenced in a study of T cells in Graves' hyperthyroidism and ophthalmopathy. Using RNA transcripts as the source, TCR beta CDR3 regions were amplified. RT-PCR in the first round (using the HTBI primer set) targeted the TCR CDR3. TCRdb recomputed calls from the multiplex PCR reads with MiXCR, one row per CDR3 protein. The sample contains roughly 100,000 distinct CDR3 sequences, about 40% of which appear only once. The sample was peripheral blood or thyroid tissue (not recorded which). These receptors originate from a woman aged 25 to 39 with Graves' hyperthyroidism.

This clonotype was counted at least ten times. This chain joins TRBV9 and TRBJ2-5; tentative D call: TRBD2 (7 bases). The V end lost 4 bases, the J end lost 7 bases, and 23 bases lay between the germline ends. The CDR3 contains 16 residues. Germline CDR1 reads SGDLS; CDR2 reads YYNGEE. The CDR3 spells CASSPGGLEESGTQYF. CDR3 sequence (DNA): TGTGCCAGCAGCCCCGGGGGGCTAGAAGAGAGCGGGACCCAGTACTTC.

This clonotype showed up many times. The V and J genes are TRBV6-6 and TRBJ1-1; D is ambiguous. The germline CDR1 and CDR2 sequences are MNHNY and SVGAGI (reference sequence). V was pared by 6 bases and J by 5 bases, with 19 bases between. The length of the CDR3 is 15 residues. For the CDR3, the DNA is TGTGCCAGCAGATCCGCGGGCGGGCAGAAAACTGAAGCTTTCTTT. Residues: CASRSAGGQKTEAFF.

This clonotype was seen many times. V is TRBV5-1 and J is TRBJ1-1, with a possible D match to TRBD1 (6 bases). This CDR3 comprises 14 residues. CDR1 is SGHRS, CDR2 YFSETQ, per germline. V lost 1 base and J 4 bases, leaving 11 bases between the germline ends. Written as DNA, the CDR3 is TGCGCCAGCAGCTTGCTAGGGGGGGGCACTGAAGCTTTCTTT. Residues: CASSLLGGGTEAFF. Filled out from reference TRBV5-1 and TRBJ1-1, the complete variable domain reads KAGVTQTPRYLIKTRGQQVTLSCSPISGHRSVSWYQQTPGQGLQFLFEYFSETQRNKGNFPGRFSGRQFSNSRSEMNVSTLELGDSALYLCASSLLGGGTEAFFGQGTRLTVV.

The chain has TRBV7-2 and TRBJ1-4, with TRBD1 as a possible D gene (6 bases). CDR3 length equals 11 residues. Germline lookup yields CDR1 SGHTA and CDR2 FQGNSA. Trimming removed 10 bases at V and 10 bases at J, with 13 bases between. CDR3 region: CATTQGGKLFF. The CDR3 DNA reads as TGTGCCACAACACAGGGTGGAAAACTGTTTTTT.

Note on this clonotype: A read error may be the cause here, since a much bigger clone is one base away. The CDR3 carries no conserved terminal phenylalanine or tryptophan, so it likely arises from a read error. This chain joins TRBV28 and TRBJ1-2; TRBD1 matches 10 bases. Germline CDR1 MDHEN, CDR2 SYDVKM. The V gene end was trimmed by 2 bases and the J gene end by 6 bases; junction bases not matched to a gene: 3. This CDR3 region has 14 residues. DNA for the CDR3: TGTGCCAGCAGTTTAGGGACAGGGGCGAATGGCTACACCCTC. Translated: CASSLGTGANGYTL.

On this clonotype: Because the CDR3 is missing its conserved closing phenylalanine or tryptophan, this is likely a read error. V and J are TRBV12-3 or TRBV12-4 and TRBJ1-2; D is uncertain. The CDR3 extends over 12 amino acids. V lost 7 bases and J 8 bases, leaving 14 bases between the germline ends. Here the CDR3 DNA reads TGTGCCAGCACGAGCGGGGTTGAAGGCTACACCCTC. It encodes CASTSGVEGYTL.

This clonotype was found a few times. The chain is built from TRBV28 and TRBJ2-7; tentatively, D is TRBD1 (5 bases). V gave up 8 bases and J gave up 6 bases, with 14 bases separating them. Germline V gene data show CDR1 as MDHEN and CDR2 as SYDVKM. The CDR3 is 12 residues long. CDR3 in DNA: TGTGCCAGCTGGGCCGCAGGGTCCGAGCAGTACTTC. The encoded protein is CASWAAGSEQYF.

The rearrangement joins TRBV19 to TRBJ2-7, with 7 bases fitting TRBD1. V dropped 11 bases and J dropped 2; count of bases not matched to a gene: 9. Germline-derived CDR1 and CDR2 are LNHDA and SQIVND (reference sequence). This CDR3 is 13 amino acids long. The CDR3 DNA reads as TGTGCCCGGACCAGGACAGGCCCCTACGAGCAGTACTTC. This sequence encodes CARTRTGPYEQYF.

Points on this clonotype: Since no conserved phenylalanine or tryptophan closes the CDR3, a read error is the likely cause. The V call is TRBV11-1, the J call TRBJ1-2; unclear D gene. CDR3 length: 16 amino acids. Germline V gene sequence: CDR1 SGHAT, CDR2 FQDESV (reference sequence). V shed 7 bases and J shed 3 bases, with 21 bases lying between them. The DNA of the CDR3 is TGTGCCAGCACCCCTGGCTATGGCCGAGTTGACTATGGCTACACCTCC. It codes for CASTPGYGRVDYGYTS.

This clonotype was observed many times. This sequence joins TRBV20-1 and TRBJ1-4; no clear D. The CDR3 length is 15 residues. Germline lookup yields CDR1 DFQATT and CDR2 SNEGSKA (reference sequence). Trimming removed 5 bases from V and 10 bases from J, with 23 bases in between. CDR3 in amino acids: CSARPTRVGSGKLFF. In nucleotides, the CDR3 is TGCAGTGCTCGACCGACAAGAGTGGGTTCTGGAAAACTGTTTTTT.

V gene TRBV7-8 combines with J gene TRBJ1-3; D call uncertain. CDR3 length equals 14 residues. V lost 6 bases, J lost 4 bases, and 13 bases lay in between. Germline-derived CDR1 and CDR2 are SGHVS and FQNEAQ. CDR3 sequence (DNA): TGTGCCAGCAGTTACCTGCGCGAAGGAAACACCATATATTTT. Its protein is CASSYLREGNTIYF.

Notes on this clonotype: The germline gene is not matched at one end of the junction; a read error may be the cause. The chain has TRBV5-1 and TRBJ1-4, with TRBD1 matching 8 bases. CDR1 and CDR2 (germline): SGHRS, YFSETQ. The CDR3 contains 12 residues. CDR3 in DNA: TGCGCCAGCAGCTTGGGACAGGGGAGGGGGGCTTTT. Its protein product is CASSLGQGRGAF.

This sequence joins TRBV2 and TRBJ1-4; TRBD1 is a possible D gene (5 bases). This CDR3 has 12 residues. Between the trimmed V and J ends, which lost 6 bases and 17 bases, there was a span of 19 bases. Germline loops: CDR1 SNHLY, CDR2 FYNNEI. The CDR3 DNA reads as TGTGCCAGCAGGGACATACAGGAAGAATTTTTTTTT. This gives the protein CASRDIQEEFFF.

This clonotype was counted ten times or more. The CDR3 DNA reads as TGTGCCAGCAGCACAGGGTCGAGGGAGCAGTACTTC. Encoded protein: CASSTGSREQYF. The V gene is TRBV7-2, the J gene TRBJ2-7; D may be TRBD1 (6 bases). The CDR3 loop spans 12 amino acids. The ends were cut back, 5 bases at V and 7 bases at J, with 12 bases in the middle. Germline-derived CDR1 and CDR2 are SGHTA and FQGNSA.

The rearrangement links TRBV7-2 to TRBJ2-5; no firm D call. V was trimmed by 2 bases and J by 2 bases, leaving 9 bases between them. Germline CDR1 and CDR2: SGHTA and FQGNSA. The CDR3 has 14 residues. The CDR3, as DNA: TGTGCCAGCAGCTTAAATCTAGGGCAAGAGACCCAGTACTTC. Its translation is CASSLNLGQETQYF.

The chain employs TRBV2 and TRBJ1-2; D is unresolved. Trimming shortened V by 8 bases and J by 7 bases, and 29 bases separated the two germline ends. Germline CDR1 reads SNHLY; CDR2 reads FYNNEI. The CDR3 covers 17 residues. CDR3 sequence: CASCKEGYSISMFGYTF. CDR3 DNA: TGTGCCAGCTGTAAGGAAGGATATAGCATATCTATGTTTGGCTACACCTTC.

Ten or more counts support this clonotype. This sequence joins TRBV7-2 and TRBJ1-4, with a possible D match to TRBD1 (5 bases). Germline V gene data show CDR1 as SGHTA and CDR2 as FQGNSA. Trimming removed 1 base from V and 4 bases from J, with 7 bases in between. The CDR3 spans 14 residues. CDR3 in amino acids: CASSLGGSNEKLFF. The CDR3 DNA reads TGTGCCAGCAGCTTAGGGGGCAGTAATGAAAAACTGTTTTTT.

The rearrangement joins TRBV5-1 to TRBJ1-5; weak D call: TRBD1 (6 bases). CDR3 size: 15 residues. Trimming took off 0 bases at V and 7 bases at J, with 14 bases between the two ends. Germline values: CDR1 SGHRS, CDR2 YFSETQ. The CDR3 loop is CASSLAMGAPQPQHF. In nucleotides, the CDR3 is TGCGCCAGCAGCTTGGCCATGGGGGCCCCCCAGCCCCAGCATTTT.

The rearrangement uses TRBV10-3 and TRBJ2-7; 11 bases are a match to TRBD2. The junction had 6 bases not matched to a gene; V was cut back by 10 bases and J by 4 bases. This CDR3 has 13 residues. Per germline, CDR1 ENHRY and CDR2 SYGVKD. The CDR3 coding sequence is TGTGCCAGTCTAGCGGGAGGACTGTACGAGCAGTACTTC. Translation: CASLAGGLYEQYF.

This clonotype showed up many times. The chain is built from TRBV19 and TRBJ1-1; D unresolved. CDR1 and CDR2 from the germline V gene are LNHDA and SQIVND (reference sequence). The CDR3 length is 12 residues. With 4 bases removed from V and 4 bases from J, the gap between germline ends came to 7 bases. CDR3 protein: CASSTGLTEAFF. In DNA form, the CDR3 reads TGTGCCAGTAGTACCGGGCTCACTGAAGCTTTCTTT.

This clonotype was picked up many times. This chain connects TRBV7-3 to TRBJ2-7; 9 bases line up with TRBD2. This CDR3 has 17 residues. Trimming took 1 base from V and 5 from J; bases not matched to a gene: 12. Germline-derived CDR1 and CDR2 are SGHTA and FQGTGA. The CDR3 loop is CASSLRGSGSYHDEQYF. The DNA of the CDR3 is TGTGCCAGCAGCTTAAGGGGTAGCGGGAGTTATCATGACGAGCAGTACTTC.

The gene calls are TRBV5-1 and TRBJ1-1; 10 nucleotides line up with TRBD1. Germline V CDR1 and CDR2: SGHRS, YFSETQ. The CDR3 contains 14 residues. V lost 4 bases to trimming and J lost 5 bases; unmatched junction nucleotides: 5. DNA of the CDR3: TGCGCCAGCAGCCCCTGGGACAGGGGAACTGAAGCTTTCTTT. It specifies CASSPWDRGTEAFF.

This sequence joins TRBV7-2 and TRBJ2-5; TRBD1 matches 7 bases. V dropped 4 bases and J dropped 5; count of bases not matched to a gene: 7. CDR1 is SGHTA and CDR2 is FQGNSA in the germline V gene. The CDR3 extends over 14 amino acids. The DNA for the CDR3 is TGTGCCAGCAGCTCCTGGGGACAGCTGGAGACCCAGTACTTC. This translates into CASSSWGQLETQYF. Full variable domain (remainder filled in from reference TRBV7-2 and TRBJ2-5): GAGVSQSPSNKVTEKGKDVELRCDPISGHTALYWYRQSLGQGLEFLIYFQGNSAPDKSGLPSDRFSAERTGGSVSTLTIQRTQQEDSAVYLCASSSWGQLETQYFGPGTRLLVL.

Comment on this clonotype: Lacking the conserved final phenylalanine or tryptophan, this CDR3 likely reflects a read error. The chain combines TRBV19 with TRBJ2-5, with TRBD1 matching over 8 bases. CDR1 is LNHDA and CDR2 is SQIVND in the germline V gene (reference sequence). This CDR3 has 13 residues. Here the CDR3 reads CASSLNRGETQYL. CDR3 sequence (DNA): TGCGCCAGTAGCCTAAACAGGGGGGAGACCCAGTACCTC.

This chain joins TRBV2 and TRBJ1-4; TRBD1 might be the D (5 bases). The CDR3 has 14 residues. The germline CDR1 and CDR2 sequences are SNHLY and FYNNEI. V lost 6 bases and J lost 4, with 12 bases in between. The DNA of the CDR3 is TGTGCCAGCAGGGGACCTCCTAATAATGAAAAACTGTTTTTT. Translated: CASRGPPNNEKLFF.

This clonotype was observed at least ten times. The CDR3 region has the DNA TGTGCCAGCAGCGTAGGGCGGGGGACTGAAGCTTTCTTT. Its protein is CASSVGRGTEAFF. The genes are TRBV9 and TRBJ1-1; TRBD1 is a possible D gene (5 bases). The CDR3 is 13 residues long. The germline V gene has CDR1 SGDLS and CDR2 YYNGEE. V lost 0 bases and J 5 bases, leaving 8 bases between the germline ends. Drawing the rest from reference TRBV9 and TRBJ1-1, the complete variable domain is DSGVTQTPKHLITATGQRVTLRCSPRSGDLSVYWYQQSLDQGLQFLIQYYNGEERAKGNILERFSAQQFPDLHSELNLSSLELGDSALYFCASSVGRGTEAFFGQGTRLTVV.

This clonotype has a count of ten or more. This chain's CDR3 is CASSPGQGHYSNQPQHF. The CDR3 nucleotides read TGTGCCAGCAGCCCGGGACAGGGCCACTATAGCAATCAGCCCCAGCATTTT. The chain is built from TRBV12-3 or TRBV12-4 and TRBJ1-5, with 9 bases identical to TRBD1. The CDR3 spans 17 residues. J lost 0 bases, V lost 6 bases, and 9 bases had no gene match.

This clonotype is termed medium-sized. J is TRBJ1-6 and V is TRBV7-6; tentative D call: TRBD1 (6 bases). The CDR3 length is 14 residues. Trimming left V 5 bases short and J 9 bases short, with 14 bases between. Germline CDR1 is SGHVS and CDR2 is FNYEAQ. Written as DNA, the CDR3 is TGTGCCAGCAGCCTTGGACAGCCTAGTTCACCCCTCCACTTT. This sequence encodes CASSLGQPSSPLHF.

This clonotype was found a few times. The chain employs TRBV30 and TRBJ2-7; no clear D gene. V gave up 5 bases and J gave up 6 bases, with 11 bases separating them. Germline loops: CDR1 GTSNPN, CDR2 SVGIG (reference sequence). The CDR3 consists of 11 residues. CDR3: CAWEYGLEQYF. Here the CDR3 DNA reads TGTGCCTGGGAGTACGGGCTCGAGCAGTACTTC.

This clonotype appeared many times. The V call is TRBV7-9, the J call TRBJ1-1; 7 bases fit TRBD1. CDR1 and CDR2 from the germline V gene are SEHNR and FQNEAQ (reference sequence). V trimming: 5 bases; J trimming: 1 base; junction bases outside the gene matches: 7. This CDR3 has 15 amino acids. The CDR3: CASSDRTGENTEAFF. The CDR3 DNA follows: TGTGCCAGCAGCGACCGTACAGGGGAGAACACTGAAGCTTTCTTT.

This clonotype was detected ten times or more. The V gene is TRBV24-1, the J gene TRBJ2-5; the match to TRBD2 covers 12 bases. V lost 3 bases to trimming and J lost 3 bases; unmatched junction nucleotides: 10. Germline-derived CDR1 and CDR2 are KGHDR and SFDVKD. The CDR3 is 18 residues long. CDR3 loop: CATSDPAGRLAGEETQYF. Here the CDR3 DNA reads TGTGCCACCAGTGATCCCGCCGGGAGACTAGCGGGAGAAGAGACCCAGTACTTC.

This clonotype has ten or more counts. The chain joins TRBV28 to TRBJ1-2, with 7 bases that match TRBD1. The CDR3 loop spans 15 amino acids. V was clipped by 6 bases and J by 2 bases; unmatched bases: 9. Germline V gene data show CDR1 as MDHEN and CDR2 as SYDVKM. The chain's CDR3 is CASSLGTENNYGYTF. DNA for the CDR3: TGTGCCAGCAGCCTAGGGACAGAGAACAACTATGGCTACACCTTC.